This TCR beta chain was retrieved from a study of beta chain features in type 1 diabetes. In this sample, this clone turned up a few times. Its antigen is undetermined. Expressed TCRB transcripts were sequenced after all isolated RNA was converted to cDNA. Repertoires were generated with immunoSEQ multiplex PCR, while TCRdb's copy carries only in-frame clones and drops some. The top ten hold roughly 0.098% of the sample, which has fewer than 650,000 clones, about 14% seen once. The study's findings and limits: The study left unresolved whether HLA type influences TCRB rearrangement. Type 1 diabetes patients had moderately but significantly shorter TCRB CDR3s in all four CD4+ subsets.

Trimming pared 7 bases from V and 0 bases from J, leaving 19 bases between. The germline gives CDR1 SNHLY, CDR2 FYNNEI. The CDR3 totals 16 residues. The source material was naive CD4+ T cells from blood. The V call is TRBV2, the J call TRBJ2-7, with a tentative D call TRBD1 (5 bases). The TCR comes from a man aged 18 to 30 in good health. This chain's CDR3 is CASTQGVARSSYEQYF. CDR3 bases: TGTGCCAGCACCCAAGGGGTGGCACGGAGCTCCTACGAGCAGTACTTC.